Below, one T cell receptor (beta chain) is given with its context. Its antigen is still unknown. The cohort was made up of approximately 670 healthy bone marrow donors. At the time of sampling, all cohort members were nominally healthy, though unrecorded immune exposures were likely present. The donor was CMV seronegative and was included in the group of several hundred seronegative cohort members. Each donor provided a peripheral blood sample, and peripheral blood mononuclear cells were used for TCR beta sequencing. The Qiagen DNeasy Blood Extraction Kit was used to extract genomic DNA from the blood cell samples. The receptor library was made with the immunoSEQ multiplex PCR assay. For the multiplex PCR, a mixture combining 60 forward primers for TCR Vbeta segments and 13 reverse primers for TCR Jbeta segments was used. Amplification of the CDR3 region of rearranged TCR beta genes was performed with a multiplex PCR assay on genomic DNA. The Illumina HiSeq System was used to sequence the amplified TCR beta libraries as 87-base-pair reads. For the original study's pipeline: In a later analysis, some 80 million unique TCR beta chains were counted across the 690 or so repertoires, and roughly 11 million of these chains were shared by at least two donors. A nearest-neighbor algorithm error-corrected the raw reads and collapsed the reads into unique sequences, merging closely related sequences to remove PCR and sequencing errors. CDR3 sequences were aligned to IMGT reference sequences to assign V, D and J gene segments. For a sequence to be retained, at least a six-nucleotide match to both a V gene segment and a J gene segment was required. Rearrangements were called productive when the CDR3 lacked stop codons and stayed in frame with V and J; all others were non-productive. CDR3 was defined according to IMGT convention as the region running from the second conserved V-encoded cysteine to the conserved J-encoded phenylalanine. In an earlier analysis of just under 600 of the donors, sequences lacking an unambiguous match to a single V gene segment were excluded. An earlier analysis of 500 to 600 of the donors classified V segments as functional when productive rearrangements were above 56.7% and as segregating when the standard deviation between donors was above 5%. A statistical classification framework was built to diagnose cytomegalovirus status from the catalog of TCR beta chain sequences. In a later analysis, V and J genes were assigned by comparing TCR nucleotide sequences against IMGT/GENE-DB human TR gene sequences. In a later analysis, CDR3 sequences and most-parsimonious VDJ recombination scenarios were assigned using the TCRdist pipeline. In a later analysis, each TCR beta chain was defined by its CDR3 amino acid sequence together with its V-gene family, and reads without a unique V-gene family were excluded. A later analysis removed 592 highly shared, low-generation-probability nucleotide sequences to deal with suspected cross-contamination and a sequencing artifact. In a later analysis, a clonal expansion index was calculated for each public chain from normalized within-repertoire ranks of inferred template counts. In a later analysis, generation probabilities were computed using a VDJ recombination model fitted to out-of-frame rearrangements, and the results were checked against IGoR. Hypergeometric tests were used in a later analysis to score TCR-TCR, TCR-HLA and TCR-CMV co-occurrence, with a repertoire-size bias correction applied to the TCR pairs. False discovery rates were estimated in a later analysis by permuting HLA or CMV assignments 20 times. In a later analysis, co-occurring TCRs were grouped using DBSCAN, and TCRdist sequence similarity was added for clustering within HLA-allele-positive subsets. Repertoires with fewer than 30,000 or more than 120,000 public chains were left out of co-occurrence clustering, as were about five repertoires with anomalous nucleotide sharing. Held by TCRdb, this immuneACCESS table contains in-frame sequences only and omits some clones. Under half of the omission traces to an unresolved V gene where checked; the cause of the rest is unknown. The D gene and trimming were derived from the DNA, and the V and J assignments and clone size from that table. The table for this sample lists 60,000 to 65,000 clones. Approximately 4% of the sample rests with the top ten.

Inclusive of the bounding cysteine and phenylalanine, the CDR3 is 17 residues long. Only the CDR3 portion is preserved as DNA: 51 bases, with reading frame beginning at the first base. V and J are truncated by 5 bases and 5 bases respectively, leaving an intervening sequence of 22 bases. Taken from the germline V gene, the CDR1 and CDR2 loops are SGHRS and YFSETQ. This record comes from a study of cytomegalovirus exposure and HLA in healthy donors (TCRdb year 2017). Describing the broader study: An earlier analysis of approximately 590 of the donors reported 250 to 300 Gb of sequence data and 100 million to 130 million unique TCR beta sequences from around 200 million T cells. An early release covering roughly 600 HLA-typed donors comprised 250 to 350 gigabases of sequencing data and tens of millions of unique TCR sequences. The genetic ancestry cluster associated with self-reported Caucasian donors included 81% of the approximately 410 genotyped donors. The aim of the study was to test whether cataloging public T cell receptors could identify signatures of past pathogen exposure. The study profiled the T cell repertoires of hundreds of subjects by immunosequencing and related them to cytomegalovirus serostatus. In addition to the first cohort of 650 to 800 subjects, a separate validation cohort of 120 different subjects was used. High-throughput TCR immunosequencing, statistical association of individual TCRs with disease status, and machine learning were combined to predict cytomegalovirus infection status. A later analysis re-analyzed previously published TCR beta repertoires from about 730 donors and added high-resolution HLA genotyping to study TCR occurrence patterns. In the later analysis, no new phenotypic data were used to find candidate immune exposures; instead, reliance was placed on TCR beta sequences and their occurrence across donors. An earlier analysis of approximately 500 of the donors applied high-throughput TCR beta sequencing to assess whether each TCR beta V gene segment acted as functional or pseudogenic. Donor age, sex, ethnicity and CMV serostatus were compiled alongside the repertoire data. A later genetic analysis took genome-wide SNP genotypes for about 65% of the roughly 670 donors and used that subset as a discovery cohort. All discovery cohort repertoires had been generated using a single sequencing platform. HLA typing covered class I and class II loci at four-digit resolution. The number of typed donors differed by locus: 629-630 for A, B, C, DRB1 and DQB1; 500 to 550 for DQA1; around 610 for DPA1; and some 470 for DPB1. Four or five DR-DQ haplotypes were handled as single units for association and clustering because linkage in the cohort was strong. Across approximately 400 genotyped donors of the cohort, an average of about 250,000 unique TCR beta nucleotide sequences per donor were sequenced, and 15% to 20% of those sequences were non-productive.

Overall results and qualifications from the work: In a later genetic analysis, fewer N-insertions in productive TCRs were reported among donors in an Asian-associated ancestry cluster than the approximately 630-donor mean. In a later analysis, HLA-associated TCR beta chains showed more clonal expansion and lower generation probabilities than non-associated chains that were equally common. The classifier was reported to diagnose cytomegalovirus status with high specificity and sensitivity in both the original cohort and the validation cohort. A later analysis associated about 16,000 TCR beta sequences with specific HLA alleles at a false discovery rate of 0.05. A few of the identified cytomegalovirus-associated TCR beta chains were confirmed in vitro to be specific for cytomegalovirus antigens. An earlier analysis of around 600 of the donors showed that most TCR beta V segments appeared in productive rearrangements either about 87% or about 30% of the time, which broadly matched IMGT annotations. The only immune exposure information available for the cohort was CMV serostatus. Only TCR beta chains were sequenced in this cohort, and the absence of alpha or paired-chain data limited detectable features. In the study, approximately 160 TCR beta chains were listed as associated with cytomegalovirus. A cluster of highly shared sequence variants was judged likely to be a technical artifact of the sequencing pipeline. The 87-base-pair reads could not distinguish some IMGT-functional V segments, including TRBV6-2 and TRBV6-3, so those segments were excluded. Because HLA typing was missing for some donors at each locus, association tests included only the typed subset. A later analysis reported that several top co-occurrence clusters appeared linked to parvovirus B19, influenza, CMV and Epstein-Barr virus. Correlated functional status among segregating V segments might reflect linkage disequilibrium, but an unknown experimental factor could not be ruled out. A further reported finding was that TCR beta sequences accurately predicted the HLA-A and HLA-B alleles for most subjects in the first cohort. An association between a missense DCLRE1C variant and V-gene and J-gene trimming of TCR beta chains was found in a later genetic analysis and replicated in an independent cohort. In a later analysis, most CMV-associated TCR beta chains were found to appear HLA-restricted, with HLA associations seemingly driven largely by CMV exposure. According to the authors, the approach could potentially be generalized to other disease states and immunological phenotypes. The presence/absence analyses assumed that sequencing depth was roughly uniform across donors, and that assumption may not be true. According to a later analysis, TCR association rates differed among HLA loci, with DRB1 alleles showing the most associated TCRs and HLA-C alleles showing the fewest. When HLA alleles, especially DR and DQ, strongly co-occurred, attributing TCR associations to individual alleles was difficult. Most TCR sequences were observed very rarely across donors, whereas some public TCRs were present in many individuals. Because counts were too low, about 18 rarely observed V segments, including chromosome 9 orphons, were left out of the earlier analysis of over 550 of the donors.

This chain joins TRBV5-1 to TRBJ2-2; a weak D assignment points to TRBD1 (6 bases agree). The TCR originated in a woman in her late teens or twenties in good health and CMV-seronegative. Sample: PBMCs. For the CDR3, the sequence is CASSQFQVSGATGELFF. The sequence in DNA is TGCGCCAGCAGTCAGTTTCAGGTGTCAGGGGCAACCGGGGAGCTGTTTTTT.